The 14 T cell receptor beta chains reported below all come from one sample, sequenced in a study of T cell repertoires in cytomegalovirus infection. TCRdb re-called the reads through MiXCR, storing one row per CDR3 protein. The sample yields about 310,000 distinct CDR3 sequences, 15% to 20% seen once. Sequencing was done on a sample of PBMCs. The receptors stem from a human donor in good health (CMV status not recorded). Some clones in this sample may be carry-over from other donors' samples.

The sample holds many counts of this clonotype. The chain employs TRBV7-2 and TRBJ2-7; weak D call: TRBD2 (6 bases). Per germline, CDR1 SGHTA and CDR2 FQGNSA. V lost 5 bases, J lost 0 bases, and 23 bases lay in between. The CDR3 is 18 residues long. The CDR3 spells CASSPVVPASASSYEQYF. In DNA, the CDR3 is TGTGCCAGCAGCCCTGTCGTCCCCGCTAGCGCCAGCTCCTACGAGCAGTACTTC.

Regarding this clonotype: A clone one base away is much larger, so this may be a read error. The V and J genes are TRBV12-3 or TRBV12-4 and TRBJ2-7; D could derive from TRBD1 or TRBD2 (5 bases each). The CDR3 has 13 residues. CDR3 residues: CASSRLGRDEQCF. CDR3 DNA: TGTGCCAGCTCGAGACTGGGACGGGACGAGCAGTGCTTC.

This clonotype occurred many times. The chain employs TRBV7-2 and TRBJ1-6, with D unclear. The CDR3 is made up of 17 amino acids. The V end was cut by 5 bases, the J end by 0 bases, with 14 bases between. Germline lookup yields CDR1 SGHTA and CDR2 FQGNSA. The DNA for the CDR3 is TGTGCCAGCAGCGTGACAAAATCGAGCTCCTATAATTCACCCCTCCACTTT. Its protein product is CASSVTKSSSYNSPLHF. Drawing the rest from reference TRBV7-2 and TRBJ1-6, the complete variable domain is GAGVSQSPSNKVTEKGKDVELRCDPISGHTALYWYRQSLGQGLEFLIYFQGNSAPDKSGLPSDRFSAERTGGSVSTLTIQRTQQEDSAVYLCASSVTKSSSYNSPLHFGNGTRLTVT.

V usage is TRBV29-1 and J usage is TRBJ2-7; 13 bases match TRBD2. This CDR3 region has 14 residues. The V gene's germline CDR1 is SQVTM and CDR2 ANQGSEA. After removal of 5 bases from V and 5 bases from J, the junction contained 6 bases not matched to a gene. The CDR3 DNA is TGCAGCGTTACTAGCGGGGGGGATATTCACGAGCAGTACTTC. Encoded protein: CSVTSGGDIHEQYF.

Regarding this clonotype: A much larger clonotype is one base distant, so this may be a read error. This chain joins TRBV6-2 or TRBV6-3 and TRBJ2-3, with D possibly called TRBD1 or TRBD2 (5 bases each). Per germline, CDR1 MNHEY and CDR2 SVGEGT. The CDR3 is 19 amino acids. For the CDR3, the DNA is TGTGCCAGCAGTCACTCGGAAAGGGGTGAGGGGTCGTGGACAGATACGCAGTATTTT. Its protein product is CASSHSERGEGSWTDTQYF.

This clonotype was counted many times. The chain is built from TRBV25-1 and TRBJ1-6, with D maybe TRBD1 (5 bases). V lost 2 bases to trimming and J lost 6 bases, with 5 bases between them. The CDR3 runs 13 residues. Germline V gives CDR1 MGHDK, CDR2 SYGVNS. CDR3 DNA: TGTGCCAGCAGTGAACAGGGTAATTCACCCCTCCACTTT. It yields the protein CASSEQGNSPLHF.

This clonotype occurred many times. The chain joins TRBV12-3 or TRBV12-4 to TRBJ1-1; D is perhaps TRBD1 (6 bases). The CDR3 has 14 residues. V was shortened by 3 bases and J by 0 bases, with 8 bases between the two germline ends. CDR3 sequence: CASSLGALNTEAFF. As DNA, the CDR3 is TGTGCCAGCAGTTTGGGGGCCTTGAACACTGAAGCTTTCTTT.

In this sample, this clonotype turned up a few times. This rearrangement joins TRBV7-2 to TRBJ1-1; 7 positions agree with TRBD1. Germline V lookup: CDR1 SGHTA, CDR2 FQGNSA. The CDR3 runs 15 residues. V lost 4 bases to trimming and J lost 0 bases; unmatched junction nucleotides: 5. CDR3 in amino acids: CASSSRTGLNTEAFF. The CDR3 DNA follows: TGTGCCAGCAGCTCTAGGACAGGACTGAACACTGAAGCTTTCTTT.

J is TRBJ2-7 and V is TRBV20-1; 11 bases fit TRBD2. The CDR3 runs to 14 residues. Germline V CDR1 and CDR2: DFQATT, SNEGSKA (reference sequence). V was clipped by 1 base and J by 4 bases; unmatched bases: 3. The CDR3 sequence: CSARAGTSGYEQYF. CDR3 DNA: TGCAGTGCTAGAGCCGGGACTAGCGGTTACGAGCAGTACTTC.

This clonotype has at least ten counts. J is TRBJ2-5 and V is TRBV7-3; maybe TRBD1 (6 bases). CDR1 and CDR2 (germline): SGHTA, FQGTGA. The length of the CDR3 is 13 residues. Deletions cut 1 base from V and 5 bases from J, with 8 bases between. CDR3 amino acids: CASSLNREETQYF. The CDR3 nucleotides read TGTGCCAGCAGCTTAAACAGGGAGGAGACCCAGTACTTC.

This clonotype was recorded at least ten times. This chain joins TRBV29-1 and TRBJ2-7; 7 bases align to TRBD1. After removal of 6 bases from V and 3 bases from J, the junction contained 8 bases not matched to a gene. This CDR3 region has 13 residues. Germline V gene data show CDR1 as SQVTM and CDR2 as ANQGSEA. The CDR3 protein is CSVGQRNLYEQYF. In DNA form, the CDR3 reads TGCAGCGTGGGACAGCGCAACCTCTACGAGCAGTACTTC.

This clonotype was seen ten or more times. V gene TRBV7-2 combines with J gene TRBJ2-7, with 9 bases identical to TRBD1. This CDR3 comprises 15 residues. Germline trimming cut 1 base from V and 4 bases from J; bases unmatched to any gene: 5. CDR1 and CDR2 (germline): SGHTA, FQGNSA. This CDR3 reads CASSLEGTGQYEQYF. The CDR3 DNA is TGTGCCAGCAGCTTAGAAGGGACAGGGCAGTACGAGCAGTACTTC.

Many counts were recorded for this clonotype. V and J are TRBV12-3 or TRBV12-4 and TRBJ2-1; D is uncertain. This CDR3 is 14 amino acids long. Trimming took off 6 bases at V and 7 bases at J, with 16 bases between the two ends. Here the CDR3 reads CASSPLRQINEQFF. CDR3 DNA sequence: TGTGCCAGCAGCCCCCTGCGGCAGATTAATGAGCAGTTCTTC.

The genes are TRBV7-9 and TRBJ2-5, with D maybe TRBD2 (7 bases). With 7 bases removed from V and 3 bases from J, the gap between germline ends came to 15 bases. Germline V gene sequence: CDR1 SEHNR, CDR2 FQNEAQ (reference sequence). This CDR3 comprises 14 residues. CDR3 coding DNA: TGTGCCAGCACTTACGAAGGGGGGGAAGAGACCCAGTACTTC. Its protein product is CASTYEGGEETQYF.